The entry that follows covers one T cell receptor (beta chain) sequence. The entry originates in a study of blood T cell repertoires in COVID-19. Method: immunoSEQ multiplex PCR; TCRdb's copy keeps in-frame clones and lacks some. The sample shows roughly 80,000 clones, over 85% of them seen only once. Source material: peripheral blood. This clonotype was obtained from an elderly woman with active or convalescent COVID-19.

Written as DNA, the CDR3 is TGTGCCAGCAGTGAAGACTTAAAACTGTTTTTT. Translation: CASSEDLKLFF. The J gene is TRBJ1-4, the V gene TRBV6-1, with D hard to call. CDR1 and CDR2 from the germline V gene are MNHNS and SASEGT. This CDR3 is 11 amino acids long. Trimming shortened V by 1 base and J by 10 bases, and 4 bases separated the two germline ends.